The source of this T cell receptor beta chain is a study of blood T cell repertoires in COVID-19. Study-wide background: Italy, Spain and the United States were the sources of the convalescent and acute COVID-19 samples. Sources were T cells, B-cell-depleted T cells, or PBMCs; the material itself was cDNA or gDNA.

The germline V and J ends were trimmed by 6 bases and 4 bases, with 15 bases remaining between them. Germline-derived CDR1 and CDR2 are SGHAT and FQDESV (reference sequence). This CDR3 is 15 amino acids long. Per the original methods: Amplification of reference gene primers provided the estimated nucleated cell counts. Assay used: immunoSEQ multiplex PCR; TCRdb lists only in-frame clones, some missing. The V and J calls and clone size come from that table; D and trimming were worked out from the DNA. The sample has over 250,000 clones; approximately 90% are singletons. The gene calls are TRBV11-1 and TRBJ2-2; a weak D match, TRBD2 (5 bases). Sample: peripheral blood. This receptor was identified in a woman aged 60-75 years with acute or convalescent COVID-19. The CDR3 reads CASRSGSRATGELFF. The CDR3 DNA reads TGTGCCAGCAGGTCGGGGAGCCGGGCCACCGGGGAGCTGTTTTTT.